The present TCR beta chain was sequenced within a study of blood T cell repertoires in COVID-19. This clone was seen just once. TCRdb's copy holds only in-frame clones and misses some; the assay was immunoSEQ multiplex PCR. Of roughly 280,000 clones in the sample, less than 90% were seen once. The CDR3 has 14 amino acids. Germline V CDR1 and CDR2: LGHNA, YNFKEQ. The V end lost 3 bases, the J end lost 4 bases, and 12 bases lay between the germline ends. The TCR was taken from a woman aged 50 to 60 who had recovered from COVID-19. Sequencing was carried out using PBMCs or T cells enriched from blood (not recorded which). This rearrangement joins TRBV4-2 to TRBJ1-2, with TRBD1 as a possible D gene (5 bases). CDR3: CASSHGPGGYGYTF. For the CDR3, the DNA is TGTGCCAGCAGCCATGGTCCCGGGGGCTATGGCTACACCTTC.